This T cell receptor (beta chain) is from a study of beta chain features in type 1 diabetes. This clone was seen more than once but under ten times. Its target is not known. Notes on the study in general: VDJ junctions from patients with type 1 diabetes contained fewer insertions and more deletions. Patients with Type 1 diabetes showed moderately but significantly shorter TCRB CDR3s in all four CD4+ subsets. HLA effects on TCRB rearrangement stayed unresolved here.

The CDR3 length is 14 residues. Trimming took 1 base from V and 6 from J, leaving 12 bases between them. CDR1 and CDR2 (germline): SEHNR, FQNEAQ (reference sequence). TCRB transcripts that were expressed got sequenced, as all of the isolated RNA had been reverse transcribed. The assay was immunoSEQ multiplex PCR, and TCRdb's table has in-frame clones only and misses some. This sample has some 150,000 clones, with approximately 13% found just once. This chain joins TRBV7-9 and TRBJ1-2, with D perhaps TRBD1 (5 bases). The source of this sequence is a man younger than 30 with type 1 diabetes. Sequences were obtained from central memory CD4+ T cells from blood. The CDR3 DNA follows: TGTGCCAGCAGCTTAGTTTCAGGGTTCCATGGCTACACCTTC. This translates into CASSLVSGFHGYTF.